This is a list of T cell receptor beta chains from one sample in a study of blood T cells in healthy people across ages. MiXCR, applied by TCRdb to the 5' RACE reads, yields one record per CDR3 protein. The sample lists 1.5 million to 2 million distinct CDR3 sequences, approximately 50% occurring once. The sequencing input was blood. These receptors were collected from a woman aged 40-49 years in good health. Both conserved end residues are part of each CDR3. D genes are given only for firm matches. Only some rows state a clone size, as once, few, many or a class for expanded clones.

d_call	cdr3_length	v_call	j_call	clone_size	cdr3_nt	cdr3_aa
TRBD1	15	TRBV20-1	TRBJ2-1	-	TGCAGTGCTAGAGAGGCGGGACAGGGCGCCAATGAGCAGTTCTTC	CSAREAGQGANEQFF
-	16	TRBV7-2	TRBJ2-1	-	TGTGCCAGCAGCGTGACCGGGACAAAAGGATACAATGAGCAGTTCTTC	CASSVTGTKGYNEQFF
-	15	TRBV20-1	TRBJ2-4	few	TGCAGTGCTAGAGATCTCCGGGGTGGCGAAAGGGAGCAGTACTTC	CSARDLRGGEREQYF
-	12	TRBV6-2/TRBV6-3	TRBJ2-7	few	TGTGCCAGCAGTTGGAAGTTCTACGAGCAGTACTTC	CASSWKFYEQYF
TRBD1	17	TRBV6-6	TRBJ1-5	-	TGTGCCAGCAGTTACTCGAGCCAGGGGGTGCGCAATCAGCCCCAGCATTTT	CASSYSSQGVRNQPQHF
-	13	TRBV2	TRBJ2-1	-	TGTGCCAGCAGTGGTCGGGGTTACAATGAGCAGTTCTTC	CASSGRGYNEQFF
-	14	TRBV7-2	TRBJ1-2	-	TGTGCCAGCAGCTTATTGCGGGGAGTTGGCGGCTACACCTTC	CASSLLRGVGGYTF
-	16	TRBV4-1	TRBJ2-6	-	TGCGCCAGCAGCCAAGTCGCCGGAGCTGGGGCCAACGTCCTGACTTTC	CASSQVAGAGANVLTF
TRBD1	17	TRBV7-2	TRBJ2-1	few	TGTGCCAGCAGCTTAAGAGTTCGGACAGGGGGTTTCAATGAGCAGTTCTTC	CASSLRVRTGGFNEQFF
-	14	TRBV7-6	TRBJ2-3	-	TGTGCCGGCAGGTCCAGGACTAGCACAGATACGCAGTATTTT	CAGRSRTSTDTQYF
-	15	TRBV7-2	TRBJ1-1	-	TGTGCCAGCAGCTTAACACGAGGGGGAGTCACTGAAGCTTTCTTT	CASSLTRGGVTEAFF
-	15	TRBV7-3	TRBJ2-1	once	TGTGCCAGCAGCTTAATGGTCAGGGACTACAATGAGCAGTTCTTC	CASSLMVRDYNEQFF
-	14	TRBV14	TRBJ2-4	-	TGTGCCAGCAGCCGGGCTGTAGCCAAAAACATTCAGTACTTC	CASSRAVAKNIQYF
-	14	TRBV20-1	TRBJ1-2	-	TGCAGTGCAGAGGGGGGACGAGGCAACTATGGCTACACCTTC	CSAEGGRGNYGYTF
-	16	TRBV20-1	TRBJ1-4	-	TGCAGTGCTAGAGGACGCCGGATTGCAACTAATGAAAAACTGTTTTTT	CSARGRRIATNEKLFF
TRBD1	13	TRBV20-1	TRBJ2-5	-	TGCAGTGCATGGACAGGGGGCGTGGAGACCCAGTACTTC	CSAWTGGVETQYF
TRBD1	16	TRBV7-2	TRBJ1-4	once	TGTGCCAGCAGCCCGGGACAGGGGCTTCCTAATGAAAAACTGTTTTTT	CASSPGQGLPNEKLFF
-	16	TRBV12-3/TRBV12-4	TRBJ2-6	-	TGTGCCAGCAGTAAGGGACATGACTCTGGGGCCAACGTCCTGACTTTC	CASSKGHDSGANVLTF
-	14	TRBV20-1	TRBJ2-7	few	TGCAGTGCTAACCTAGGGGGGGCTCCCTACGAGCAGTACTTC	CSANLGGAPYEQYF
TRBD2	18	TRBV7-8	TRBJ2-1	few	TGTGCCAGCAGCTTAGGTTATCGGCGGGGGAGCTCCTACAATGAGCAGTTCTTC	CASSLGYRRGSSYNEQFF
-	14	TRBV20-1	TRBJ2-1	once	TGCAGTGCTAGAACGGGGGGCCGGGACGGAGAGCAGTTCTTC	CSARTGGRDGEQFF
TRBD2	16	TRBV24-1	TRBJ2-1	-	TGTGCCACCAGCGCCGTGCTTGCGGGGGGTCCCAATGAGCAGTTCTTC	CATSAVLAGGPNEQFF
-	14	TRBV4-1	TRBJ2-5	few	TGCGCCAGCAGCCAAACGGGGTATGACGAGACCCAGTACTTC	CASSQTGYDETQYF
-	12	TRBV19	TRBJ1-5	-	TGTGCCACCCGGTCTAGCAATCAGCCCCAGCATTTT	CATRSSNQPQHF
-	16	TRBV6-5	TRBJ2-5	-	TGTGCCACCAAAACGGGCAGTTGGGGGGCCCATGAGACCCAGTACTTC	CATKTGSWGAHETQYF
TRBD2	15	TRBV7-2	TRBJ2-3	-	TGTGCCTTCTCAGGGAATAGCGGGGGCACAGATACGCAGTATTTT	CAFSGNSGGTDTQYF
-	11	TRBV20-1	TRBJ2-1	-	TGCAGTGCTAGGCCTCCCCGTGAGCAGTTCTTC	CSARPPREQFF
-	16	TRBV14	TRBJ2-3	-	TGTGCCAGCAGCCAAGATGGGGGGATATTGGGAGATACGCAGTATTTT	CASSQDGGILGDTQYF
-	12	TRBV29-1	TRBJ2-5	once	TGCAGCGTTGGAGGTCCGAGGGAGACCCAGTACTTC	CSVGGPRETQYF
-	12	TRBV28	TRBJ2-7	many	TGTGCCAGCAGCCCGGACACCTACGAGCAGTACTTC	CASSPDTYEQYF
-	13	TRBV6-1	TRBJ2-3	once	TGTGTCAGCAATGGGCGTAAGCGAGATACGCAGTATTTT	CVSNGRKRDTQYF
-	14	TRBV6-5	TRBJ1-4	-	TGTGCCAGCAGGGCTGTTTGGACCGGGGAAAAACTGTTTTTT	CASRAVWTGEKLFF